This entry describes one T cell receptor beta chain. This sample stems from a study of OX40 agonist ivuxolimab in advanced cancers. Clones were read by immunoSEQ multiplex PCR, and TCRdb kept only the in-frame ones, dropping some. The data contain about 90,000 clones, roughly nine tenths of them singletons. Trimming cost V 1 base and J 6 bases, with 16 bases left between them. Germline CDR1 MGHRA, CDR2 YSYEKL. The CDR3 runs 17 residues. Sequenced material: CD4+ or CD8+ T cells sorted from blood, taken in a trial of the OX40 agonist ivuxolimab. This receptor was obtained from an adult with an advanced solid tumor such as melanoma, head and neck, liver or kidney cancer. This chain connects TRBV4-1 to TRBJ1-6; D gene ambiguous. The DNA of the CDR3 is TGCGCCAGCAGCCAAGTAGATATGGGCTTTAGTAATTCACCCCTCCACTTT. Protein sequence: CASSQVDMGFSNSPLHF.